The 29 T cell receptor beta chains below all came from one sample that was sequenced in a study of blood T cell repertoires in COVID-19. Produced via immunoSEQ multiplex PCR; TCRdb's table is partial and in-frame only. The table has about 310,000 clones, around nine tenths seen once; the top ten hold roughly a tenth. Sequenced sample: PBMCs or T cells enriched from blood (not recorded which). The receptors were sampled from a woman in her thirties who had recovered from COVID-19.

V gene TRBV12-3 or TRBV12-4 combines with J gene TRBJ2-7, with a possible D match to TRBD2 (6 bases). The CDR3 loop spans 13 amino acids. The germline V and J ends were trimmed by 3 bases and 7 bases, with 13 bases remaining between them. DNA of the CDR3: TGTGCCAGCAGTTTTTCGGGGGAGAGTGAGCAGTACTTC. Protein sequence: CASSFSGESEQYF.

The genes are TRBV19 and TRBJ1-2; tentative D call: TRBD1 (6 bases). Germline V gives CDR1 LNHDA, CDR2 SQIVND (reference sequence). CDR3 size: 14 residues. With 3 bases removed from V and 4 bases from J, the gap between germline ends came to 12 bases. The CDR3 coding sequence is TGTGCCAGTAGTATCACAGGGTACAGCTATGGCTACACCTTC. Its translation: CASSITGYSYGYTF.

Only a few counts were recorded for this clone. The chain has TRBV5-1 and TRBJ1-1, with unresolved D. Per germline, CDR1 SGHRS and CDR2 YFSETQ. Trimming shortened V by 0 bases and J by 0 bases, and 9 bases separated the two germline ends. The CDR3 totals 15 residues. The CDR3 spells CASSLAQSMNTEAFF. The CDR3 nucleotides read TGCGCCAGCAGCTTGGCACAGAGTATGAACACTGAAGCTTTCTTT.

This CDR3 reads CAISGSAREGKEQYF. The CDR3 DNA follows: TGTGCCATCAGTGGATCCGCGCGGGAGGGTAAAGAGCAGTACTTC. The V call is TRBV10-3, the J call TRBJ2-7; 9 bases align to TRBD2. V gave up 4 bases and J gave up 7 bases; unmatched junction bases: 11. The CDR3 is 15 residues long. Germline CDR1 ENHRY, CDR2 SYGVKD.

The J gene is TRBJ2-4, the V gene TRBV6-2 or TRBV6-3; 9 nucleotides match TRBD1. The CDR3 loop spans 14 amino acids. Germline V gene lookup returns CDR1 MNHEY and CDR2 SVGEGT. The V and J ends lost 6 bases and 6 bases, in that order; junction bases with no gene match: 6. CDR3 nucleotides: TGTGCCAGCAGCCCGGGACAGGGTTTAAACATTCAGTACTTC. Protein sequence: CASSPGQGLNIQYF.

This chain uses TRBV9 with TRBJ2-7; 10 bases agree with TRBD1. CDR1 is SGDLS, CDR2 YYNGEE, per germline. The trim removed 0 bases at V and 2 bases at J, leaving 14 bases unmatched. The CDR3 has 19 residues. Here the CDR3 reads CASSVAGTGDSFRTYEQYF. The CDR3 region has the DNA TGTGCCAGCAGCGTAGCTGGGACAGGGGATTCTTTTCGGACCTACGAGCAGTACTTC. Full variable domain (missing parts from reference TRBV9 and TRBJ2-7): DSGVTQTPKHLITATGQRVTLRCSPRSGDLSVYWYQQSLDQGLQFLIQYYNGEERAKGNILERFSAQQFPDLHSELNLSSLELGDSALYFCASSVAGTGDSFRTYEQYFGPGTRLTVT.

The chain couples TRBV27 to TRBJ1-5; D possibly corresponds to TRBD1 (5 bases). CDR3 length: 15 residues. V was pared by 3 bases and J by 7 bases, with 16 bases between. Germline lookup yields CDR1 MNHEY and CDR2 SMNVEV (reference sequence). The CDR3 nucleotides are TGTGCCAGCAGTTTTTCCAGGGATTCATGGCAGCCCCAGCATTTT. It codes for CASSFSRDSWQPQHF.

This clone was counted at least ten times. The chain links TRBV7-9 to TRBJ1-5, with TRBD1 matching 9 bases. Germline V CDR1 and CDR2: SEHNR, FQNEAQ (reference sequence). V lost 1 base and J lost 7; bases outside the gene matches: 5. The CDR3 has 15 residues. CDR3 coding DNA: TGTGCCAGCAGCTTAGGGACAGGGGCAGAGCAGCCCCAGCATTTT. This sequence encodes CASSLGTGAEQPQHF. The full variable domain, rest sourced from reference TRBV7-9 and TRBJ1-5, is DTGVSQNPRHKITKRGQNVTFRCDPISEHNRLYWYRQTLGQGPEFLTYFQNEAQLEKSRLLSDRFSAERPKGSFSTLEIQRTEQGDSAMYLCASSLGTGAEQPQHFGDGTRLSIL.

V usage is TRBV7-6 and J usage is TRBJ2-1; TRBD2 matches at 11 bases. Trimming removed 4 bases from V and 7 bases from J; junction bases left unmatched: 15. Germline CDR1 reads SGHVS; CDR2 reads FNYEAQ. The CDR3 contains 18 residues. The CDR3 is CASSSWRGRTSGRNEQFF. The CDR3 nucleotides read TGTGCCAGCAGCTCCTGGCGGGGTAGAACTAGCGGGAGAAATGAGCAGTTCTTC. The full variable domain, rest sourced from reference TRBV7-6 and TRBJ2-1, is GAGVSQSPRYKVTKRGQDVALRCDPISGHVSLYWYRQALGQGPEFLTYFNYEAQQDKSGLPNDRFSAERPEGSISTLTIQRTEQRDSAMYRCASSSWRGRTSGRNEQFFGPGTRLTVL.

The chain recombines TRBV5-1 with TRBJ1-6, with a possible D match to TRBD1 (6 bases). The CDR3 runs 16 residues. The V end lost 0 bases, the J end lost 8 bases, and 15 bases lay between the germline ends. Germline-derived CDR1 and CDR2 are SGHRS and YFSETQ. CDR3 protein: CASSLAVGAGDSPLHF. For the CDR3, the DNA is TGCGCCAGCAGCTTGGCGGTGGGGGCAGGGGATTCACCCCTCCACTTT.

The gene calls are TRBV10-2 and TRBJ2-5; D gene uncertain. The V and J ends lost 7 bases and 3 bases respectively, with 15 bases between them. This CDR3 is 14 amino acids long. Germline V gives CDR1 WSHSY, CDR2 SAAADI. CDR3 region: CASTVRYVEETQYF. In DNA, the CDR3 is TGCGCCAGCACCGTCCGGTATGTCGAAGAGACCCAGTACTTC.

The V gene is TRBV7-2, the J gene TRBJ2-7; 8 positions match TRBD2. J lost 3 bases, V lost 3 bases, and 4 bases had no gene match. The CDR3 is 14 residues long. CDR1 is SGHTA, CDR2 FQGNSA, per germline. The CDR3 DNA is TGTGCCAGCAGCTTGAGTAGCGGGAACTACGAGCAGTACTTC. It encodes CASSLSSGNYEQYF.

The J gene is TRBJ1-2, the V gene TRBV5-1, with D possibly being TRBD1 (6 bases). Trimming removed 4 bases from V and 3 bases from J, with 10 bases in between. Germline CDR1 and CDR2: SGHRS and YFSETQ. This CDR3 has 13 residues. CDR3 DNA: TGCGCCAGCAGCGAGGACAGATACTATGGCTACACCTTC. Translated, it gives CASSEDRYYGYTF.

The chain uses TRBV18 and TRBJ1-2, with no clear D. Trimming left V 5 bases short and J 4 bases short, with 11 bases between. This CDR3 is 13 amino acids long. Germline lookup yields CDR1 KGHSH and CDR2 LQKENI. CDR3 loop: CASSGVEGYGYTF. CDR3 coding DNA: TGTGCCAGCTCAGGGGTGGAGGGCTATGGCTACACCTTC. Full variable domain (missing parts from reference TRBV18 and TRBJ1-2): NAGVMQNPRHLVRRRGQEARLRCSPMKGHSHVYWYRQLPEEGLKFMVYLQKENIIDESGMPKERFSAEFPKEGPSILRIQQVVRGDSAAYFCASSGVEGYGYTFGSGTRLTVV.

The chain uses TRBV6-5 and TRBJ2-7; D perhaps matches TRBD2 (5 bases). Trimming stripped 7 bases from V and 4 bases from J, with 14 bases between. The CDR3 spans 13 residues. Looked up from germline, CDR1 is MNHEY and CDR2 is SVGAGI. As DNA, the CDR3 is TGTGCCAGCACCGATTCCGGACTTTACGAGCAGTACTTC. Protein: CASTDSGLYEQYF.

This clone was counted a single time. The CDR3 is CASSRADRSVTYEQYF. DNA for the CDR3: TGTGCCAGCAGCCGTGCGGACAGGAGCGTTACCTACGAGCAGTACTTC. This rearrangement joins TRBV9 to TRBJ2-7; 7 bases match TRBD1. The length of the CDR3 is 16 residues. CDR1 is SGDLS and CDR2 is YYNGEE in the germline V gene. Trimming at V came to 4 bases and at J to 2 bases, leaving 12 bases not matched to a gene.

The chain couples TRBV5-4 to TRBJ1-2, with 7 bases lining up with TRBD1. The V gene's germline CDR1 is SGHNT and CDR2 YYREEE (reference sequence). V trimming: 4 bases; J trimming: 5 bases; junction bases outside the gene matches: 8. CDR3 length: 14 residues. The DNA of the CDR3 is TGTGCCAGCAGCGTGGACAGGCTAACGTATGGCTACACCTTC. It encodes CASSVDRLTYGYTF.

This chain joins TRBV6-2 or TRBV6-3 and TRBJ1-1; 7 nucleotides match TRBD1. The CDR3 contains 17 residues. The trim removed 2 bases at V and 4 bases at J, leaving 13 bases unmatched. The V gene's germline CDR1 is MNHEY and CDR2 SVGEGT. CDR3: CASSYPLQGWVTTEAFF. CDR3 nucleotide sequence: TGTGCCAGCAGTTACCCCTTACAGGGGTGGGTAACCACTGAAGCTTTCTTT.

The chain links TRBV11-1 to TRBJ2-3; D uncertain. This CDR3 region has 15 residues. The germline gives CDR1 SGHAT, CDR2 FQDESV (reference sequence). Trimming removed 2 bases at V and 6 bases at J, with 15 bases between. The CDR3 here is CASSLSPHQRDTQYF. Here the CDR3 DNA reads TGTGCCAGCAGCTTATCCCCCCACCAGAGGGATACGCAGTATTTT.

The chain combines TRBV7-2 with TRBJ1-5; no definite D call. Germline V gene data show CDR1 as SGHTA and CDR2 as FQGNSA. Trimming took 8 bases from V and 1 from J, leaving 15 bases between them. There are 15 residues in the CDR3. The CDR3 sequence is CASSPTHLSNQPQHF. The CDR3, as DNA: TGTGCCAGCTCACCTACTCATTTGAGCAATCAGCCCCAGCATTTT.

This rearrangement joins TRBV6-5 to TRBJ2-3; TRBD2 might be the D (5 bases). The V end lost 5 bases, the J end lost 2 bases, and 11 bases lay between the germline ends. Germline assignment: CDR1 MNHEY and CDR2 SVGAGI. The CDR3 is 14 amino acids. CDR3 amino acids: CASSPDYYTDTQYF. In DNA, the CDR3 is TGTGCCAGCAGTCCTGACTACTACACAGATACGCAGTATTTT.

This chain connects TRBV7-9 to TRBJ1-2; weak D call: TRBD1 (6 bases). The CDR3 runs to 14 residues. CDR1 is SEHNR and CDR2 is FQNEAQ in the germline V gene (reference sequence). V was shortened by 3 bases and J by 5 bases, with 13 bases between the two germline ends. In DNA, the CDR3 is TGTGCCAGCAGCTTGGCAGGGGAGGGGTATGGCTACACCTTC. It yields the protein CASSLAGEGYGYTF.

CDR3 loop: CASSTDRVWNTEAFF. The CDR3 DNA reads as TGCGCCAGCAGCACGGACAGGGTGTGGAACACTGAAGCTTTCTTT. J is TRBJ1-1 and V is TRBV5-1, with TRBD1 matching 8 bases. Germline CDR1 is SGHRS and CDR2 is YFSETQ. J lost 1 base, V lost 4 bases, and 6 bases had no gene match. CDR3 length: 15 residues.

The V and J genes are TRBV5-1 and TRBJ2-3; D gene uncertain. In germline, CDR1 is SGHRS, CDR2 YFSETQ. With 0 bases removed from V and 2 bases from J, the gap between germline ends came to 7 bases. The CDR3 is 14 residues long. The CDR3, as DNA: TGCGCCAGCAGCTTGGGCAGACACACAGATACGCAGTATTTT. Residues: CASSLGRHTDTQYF.

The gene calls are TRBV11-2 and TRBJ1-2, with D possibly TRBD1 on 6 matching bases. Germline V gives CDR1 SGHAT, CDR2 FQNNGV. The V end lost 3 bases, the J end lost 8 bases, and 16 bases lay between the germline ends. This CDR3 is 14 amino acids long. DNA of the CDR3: TGTGCCAGCAGCTTCCTCCAACAGGGCGTAGGCTACACCTTC. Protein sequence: CASSFLQQGVGYTF.

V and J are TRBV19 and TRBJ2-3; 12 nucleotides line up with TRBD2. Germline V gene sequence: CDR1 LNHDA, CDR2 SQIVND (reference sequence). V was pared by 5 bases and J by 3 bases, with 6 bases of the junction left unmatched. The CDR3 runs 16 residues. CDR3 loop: CASSARLAGVTDTQYF. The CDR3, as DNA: TGTGCCAGTAGTGCGCGACTAGCGGGAGTAACAGATACGCAGTATTTT.

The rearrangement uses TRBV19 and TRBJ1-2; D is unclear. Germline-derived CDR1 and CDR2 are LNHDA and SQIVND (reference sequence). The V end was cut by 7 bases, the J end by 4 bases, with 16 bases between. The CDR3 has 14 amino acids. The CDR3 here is CASNPRDSGYGYTF. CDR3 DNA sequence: TGTGCCAGTAACCCCCGAGACTCTGGCTATGGCTACACCTTC. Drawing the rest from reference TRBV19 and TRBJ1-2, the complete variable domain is DGGITQSPKYLFRKEGQNVTLSCEQNLNHDAMYWYRQDPGQGLRLIYYSQIVNDFQKGDIAEGYSVSREKKESFPLTVTSAQKNPTAFYLCASNPRDSGYGYTFGSGTRLTVV.

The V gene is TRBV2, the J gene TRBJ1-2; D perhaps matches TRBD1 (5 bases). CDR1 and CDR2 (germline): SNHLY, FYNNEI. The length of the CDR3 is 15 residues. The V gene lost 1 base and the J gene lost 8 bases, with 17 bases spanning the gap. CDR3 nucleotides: TGTGCCAGCAGTGAAGGTGCAGGGTGGATCTACGGCTACACCTTC. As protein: CASSEGAGWIYGYTF.

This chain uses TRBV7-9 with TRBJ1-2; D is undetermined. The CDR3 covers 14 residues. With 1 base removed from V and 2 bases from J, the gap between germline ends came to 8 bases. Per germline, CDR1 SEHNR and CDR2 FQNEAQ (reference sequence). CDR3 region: CASSLGTDNYGYTF. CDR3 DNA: TGTGCCAGCAGCTTAGGTACAGACAACTATGGCTACACCTTC.